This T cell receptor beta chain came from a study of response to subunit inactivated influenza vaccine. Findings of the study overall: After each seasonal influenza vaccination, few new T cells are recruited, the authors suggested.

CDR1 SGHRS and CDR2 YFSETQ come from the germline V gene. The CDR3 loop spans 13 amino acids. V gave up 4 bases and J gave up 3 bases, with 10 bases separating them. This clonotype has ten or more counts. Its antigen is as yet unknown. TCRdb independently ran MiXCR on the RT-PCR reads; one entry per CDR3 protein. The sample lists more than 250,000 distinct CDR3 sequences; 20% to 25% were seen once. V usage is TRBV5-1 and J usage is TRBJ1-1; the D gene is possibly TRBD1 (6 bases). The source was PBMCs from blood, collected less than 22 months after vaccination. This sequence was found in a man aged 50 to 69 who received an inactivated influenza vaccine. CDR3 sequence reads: CASSKDRDTEAFF. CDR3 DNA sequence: TGCGCCAGCAGCAAGGACAGAGACACTGAAGCTTTCTTT.